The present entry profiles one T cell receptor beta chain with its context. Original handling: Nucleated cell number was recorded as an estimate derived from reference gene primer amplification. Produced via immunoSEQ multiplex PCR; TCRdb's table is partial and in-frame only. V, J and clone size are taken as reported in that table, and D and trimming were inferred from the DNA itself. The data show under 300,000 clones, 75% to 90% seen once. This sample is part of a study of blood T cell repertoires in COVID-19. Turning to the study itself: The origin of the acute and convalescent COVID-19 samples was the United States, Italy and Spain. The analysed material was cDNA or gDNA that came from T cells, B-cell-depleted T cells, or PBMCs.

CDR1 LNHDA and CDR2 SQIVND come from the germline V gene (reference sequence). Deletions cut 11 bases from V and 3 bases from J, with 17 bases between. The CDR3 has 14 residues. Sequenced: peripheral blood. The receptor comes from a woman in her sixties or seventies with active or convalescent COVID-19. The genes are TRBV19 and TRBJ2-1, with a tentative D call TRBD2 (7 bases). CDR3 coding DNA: TGTGCCTCATCGGGGGGCTCCATCTACAATGAGCAGTTCTTC. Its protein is CASSGGSIYNEQFF.